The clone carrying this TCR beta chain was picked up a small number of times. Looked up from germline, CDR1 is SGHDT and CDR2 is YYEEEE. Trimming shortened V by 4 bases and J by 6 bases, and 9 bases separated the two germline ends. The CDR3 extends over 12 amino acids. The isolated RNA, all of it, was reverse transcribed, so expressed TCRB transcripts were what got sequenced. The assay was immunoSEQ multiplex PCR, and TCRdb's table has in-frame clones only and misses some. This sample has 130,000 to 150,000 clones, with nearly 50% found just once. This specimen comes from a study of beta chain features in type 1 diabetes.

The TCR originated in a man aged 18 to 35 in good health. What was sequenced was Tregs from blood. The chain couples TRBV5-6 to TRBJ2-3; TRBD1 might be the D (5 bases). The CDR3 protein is CASSQKGDTQYF. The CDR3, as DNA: TGTGCCAGCAGCCAAAAGGGGGATACGCAGTATTTT.